The entry below gives a single TCR beta chain sequence along with its context. Its antigen is undetermined. Average productive template count per sample was roughly 40,000. Using immunoSEQ multiplex PCR, the repertoire was profiled, and TCRdb retains in-frame clones only, with some absent. The data contain approximately 13,000 clones, roughly 90% of them singletons. The entry originates in a study of STAT3 mutations in large granular lymphocyte leukemia. As for the study in general: Roughly half the longitudinally sequenced T-LGLL patients had canonical STAT3 mutations. Study results and caveats: At least one immunodominant TCR beta clonotype appeared in every T-cell large granular lymphocyte leukemia patient.

Per the germline V gene, CDR1 is MNHEY and CDR2 is SMNVEV (reference sequence). The CDR3 runs to 13 residues. Deletions cut 11 bases from V and 3 bases from J, with 17 bases between. The chain has TRBV27 and TRBJ2-7; a weak D match, TRBD2 (5 bases). The sample comprised peripheral blood mononuclear cells. The sequence came from a man aged 35-49 years with T-cell large granular lymphocyte leukemia. Some clones in this sample may be carry-over from other donors' samples. CDR3 in DNA: TGTGCCGCGGGTGGAACCCTCGGCTACGAGCAGTACTTC. It codes for CAAGGTLGYEQYF.